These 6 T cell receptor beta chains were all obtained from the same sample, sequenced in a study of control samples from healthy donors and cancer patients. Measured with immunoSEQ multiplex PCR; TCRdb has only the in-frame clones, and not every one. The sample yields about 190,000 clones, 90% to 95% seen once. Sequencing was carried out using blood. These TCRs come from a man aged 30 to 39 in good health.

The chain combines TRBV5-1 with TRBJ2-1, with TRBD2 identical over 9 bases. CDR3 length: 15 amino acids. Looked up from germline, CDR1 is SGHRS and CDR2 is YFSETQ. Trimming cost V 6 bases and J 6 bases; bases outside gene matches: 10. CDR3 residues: CASKMSGGPINEQFF. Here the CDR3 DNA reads TGCGCCAGCAAGATGAGCGGGGGGCCTATCAATGAGCAGTTCTTC.

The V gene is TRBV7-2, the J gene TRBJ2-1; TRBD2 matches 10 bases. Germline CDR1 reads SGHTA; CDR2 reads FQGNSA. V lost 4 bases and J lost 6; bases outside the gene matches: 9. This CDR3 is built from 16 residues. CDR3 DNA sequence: TGTGCCAGCAGCTACCTGAGCGGGGGGGCCTTCAATGAGCAGTTCTTC. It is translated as CASSYLSGGAFNEQFF. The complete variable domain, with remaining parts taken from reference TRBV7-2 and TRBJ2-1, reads GAGVSQSPSNKVTEKGKDVELRCDPISGHTALYWYRQSLGQGLEFLIYFQGNSAPDKSGLPSDRFSAERTGGSVSTLTIQRTQQEDSAVYLCASSYLSGGAFNEQFFGPGTRLTVL.

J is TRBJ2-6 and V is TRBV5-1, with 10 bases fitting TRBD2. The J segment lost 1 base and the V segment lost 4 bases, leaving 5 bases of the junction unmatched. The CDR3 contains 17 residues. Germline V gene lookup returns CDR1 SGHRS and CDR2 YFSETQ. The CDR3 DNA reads TGCGCCAGCAGCGAAGCGGGGGGGCTATCTGGGGCCAACGTCCTGACTTTC. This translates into CASSEAGGLSGANVLTF.

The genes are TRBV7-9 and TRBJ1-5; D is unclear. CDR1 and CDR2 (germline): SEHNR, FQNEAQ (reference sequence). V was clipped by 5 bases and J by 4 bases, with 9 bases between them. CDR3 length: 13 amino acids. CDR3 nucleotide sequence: TGTGCCAGCAGCCCCATAGGGAATCAGCCCCAGCATTTT. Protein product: CASSPIGNQPQHF.

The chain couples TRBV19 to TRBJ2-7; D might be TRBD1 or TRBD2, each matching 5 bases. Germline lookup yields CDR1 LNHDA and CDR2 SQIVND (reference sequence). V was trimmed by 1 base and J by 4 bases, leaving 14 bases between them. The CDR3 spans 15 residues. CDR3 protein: CASSIGITGRYEQYF. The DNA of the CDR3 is TGTGCCAGTAGTATAGGTATCACGGGACGTTACGAGCAGTACTTC.

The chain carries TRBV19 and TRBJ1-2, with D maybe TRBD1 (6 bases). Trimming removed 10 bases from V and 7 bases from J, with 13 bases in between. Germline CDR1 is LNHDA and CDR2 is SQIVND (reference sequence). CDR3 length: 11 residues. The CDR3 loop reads CATTTGFGYTF. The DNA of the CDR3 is TGTGCCACTACTACAGGGTTTGGCTACACCTTC.